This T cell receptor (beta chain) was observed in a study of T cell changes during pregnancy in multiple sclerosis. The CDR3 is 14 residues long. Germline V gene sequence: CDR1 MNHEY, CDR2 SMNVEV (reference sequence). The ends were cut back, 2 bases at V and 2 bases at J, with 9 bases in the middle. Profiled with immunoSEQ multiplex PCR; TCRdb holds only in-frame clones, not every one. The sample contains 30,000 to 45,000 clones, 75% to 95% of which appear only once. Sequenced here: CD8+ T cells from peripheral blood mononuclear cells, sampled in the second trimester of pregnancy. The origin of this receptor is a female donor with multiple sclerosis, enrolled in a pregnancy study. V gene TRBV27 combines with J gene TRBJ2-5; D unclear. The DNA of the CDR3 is TGTGCCAGCAGTTTAGTTGGCCGACAAGAGACCCAGTACTTC. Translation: CASSLVGRQETQYF.